Listed below are T cell receptor beta chains from one sample, sequenced in a study of T cell responses to AZD1222 COVID-19 vaccine. Method: immunoSEQ multiplex PCR; TCRdb's copy keeps in-frame clones and lacks some. Of under 40,000 clones listed, approximately 91% were seen once; the top ten hold 5.5% to 8%. The sample was peripheral blood, taken on day 0 of AZD1222 vaccination. The receptors originated from an adult in good health. Both conserved end residues are part of each CDR3. D genes are given only for firm matches. Clone size appears in some rows only: once, few, many, or a class for an expanded clone.

CDR3	DNA	V	size	D	J
CASSLIGVFTNSPLHF	TGTGCCAGCAGCTTAATAGGGGTCTTTACTAATTCACCCCTCCACTTT	TRBV11-2	-	-	TRBJ1-6
CASGEGGGYTF	TGTGCCAGCGGGGAGGGTGGCGGCTACACCTTC	TRBV6-5	once	-	TRBJ1-2
CASSLGGGDEQYF	TGTGCCAGCAGCCTAGGGGGAGGGGACGAGCAGTACTTC	TRBV3-1/TRBV3-2	-	-	TRBJ2-7
CARSLGVTGGNEKLFF	TGTGCCAGAAGCTTGGGGGTCACAGGGGGCAATGAAAAACTGTTTTTT	TRBV5-3	-	TRBD1	TRBJ1-4
CASSQEDEAASYGYTF	TGCGCCAGCAGCCAAGAGGATGAGGCAGCCAGCTATGGCTACACCTTC	TRBV4-3	-	-	TRBJ1-2
CASGEFTDTQYF	TGTGCCAGCGGGGAATTCACAGATACGCAGTATTTT	TRBV2	-	-	TRBJ2-3
CASSETVTGGLYEQYF	TGCGCCAGCAGTGAGACGGTGACAGGGGGTCTATACGAGCAGTACTTC	TRBV10-1	-	TRBD1	TRBJ2-7
CASTNEPGGTGELFF	TGCGCCAGCACTAATGAACCGGGAGGCACCGGGGAGCTGTTTTTT	TRBV5-1	-	TRBD2	TRBJ2-2
CASSQEPNSGNTIYF	TGCGCCAGCAGCCAAGAGCCGAACTCTGGAAACACCATATATTTT	TRBV4-1	-	-	TRBJ1-3
CAWSPLSLPGHSNQPQHF	TGTGCCTGGAGTCCTTTGAGCCTACCGGGACATAGCAATCAGCCCCAGCATTTT	TRBV30	-	-	TRBJ1-5
CASTPGPGGNQPQHF	TGTGCCAGCACCCCAGGACCCGGGGGCAATCAGCCCCAGCATTTT	TRBV6-5	-	-	TRBJ1-5
CASSSGGVVNIQYF	TGTGCCAGCAGTTCAGGGGGAGTAGTAAACATTCAGTACTTC	TRBV28	-	TRBD1	TRBJ2-4